Following are 7 T cell receptor beta chains from one sample sequenced in a study of T cell responses to AZD1222 COVID-19 vaccine. The method was immunoSEQ multiplex PCR; TCRdb's version includes in-frame clones alone and lacks a portion of them. The repertoire holds about 140,000 clones, with roughly nine tenths as singletons. The sequences come from peripheral blood, collected 28 days after the second AZD1222 dose. The receptors were gathered from an adult who received the AZD1222 COVID-19 vaccine.

The chain employs TRBV29-1 and TRBJ2-1, with 10 bases fitting TRBD2. CDR1 and CDR2 from the germline V gene are SQVTM and ANQGSEA. The CDR3 contains 14 residues. The V gene end was trimmed by 2 bases and the J gene end by 6 bases; junction bases not matched to a gene: 4. The DNA of the CDR3 is TGCAGCGTTGAACTAGCGGGAGCCCTCAATGAGCAGTTCTTC. Translation: CSVELAGALNEQFF.

This clone has just one count. The chain couples TRBV27 to TRBJ1-1; the match to TRBD1 covers 10 bases. Looked up from germline, CDR1 is MNHEY and CDR2 is SMNVEV (reference sequence). The CDR3 sequence is 15 residues long. Trimming cost V 2 bases and J 4 bases; bases outside gene matches: 4. CDR3 DNA: TGTGCCAGCAGTTTACGACAGGGGGCGGGCACTGAAGCTTTCTTT. Amino acids: CASSLRQGAGTEAFF.

This rearrangement joins TRBV6-5 to TRBJ2-7; 8 bases are shared with TRBD1. Germline lookup yields CDR1 MNHEY and CDR2 SVGAGI. The ends lost 6 bases at V and 4 bases at J; junction bases unmatched: 11. The CDR3 length is 15 residues. The CDR3 sequence is CASSQRTGLVYEQYF. CDR3 nucleotide sequence: TGTGCCAGCAGCCAACGGACAGGGTTGGTGTACGAGCAGTACTTC.

This clone is a singleton in its sample. The V call is TRBV7-3, the J call TRBJ2-1; no clear D. Germline CDR1 is SGHTA and CDR2 is FQGTGA. V lost 1 base and J 2 bases, leaving 9 bases between the germline ends. The CDR3 length is 15 residues. CDR3 amino acids: CASSLMSGPYNEQFF. The CDR3 DNA reads as TGTGCCAGCAGCTTAATGTCAGGTCCCTACAATGAGCAGTTCTTC.

The rearrangement joins TRBV2 to TRBJ2-3, with a weak D call TRBD1 (8 bases). CDR1 is SNHLY, CDR2 FYNNEI, per germline. V gave up 4 bases and J gave up 4 bases, with 15 bases separating them. The CDR3 contains 15 residues. This CDR3 reads CASSAWTGRADTQYF. The CDR3 bases are TGTGCCAGCAGTGCCTGGACAGGGAGGGCAGATACGCAGTATTTT.

This chain connects TRBV5-5 to TRBJ1-5, with 8 bases identical to TRBD1. CDR3 length: 16 residues. In germline, CDR1 is SGHKS, CDR2 YYEKEE (reference sequence). The ends lost 3 bases at V and 0 bases at J; junction bases unmatched: 5. CDR3 loop: CASSSLGQGSNQPQHF. The CDR3 DNA follows: TGTGCCAGCAGCTCCCTCGGACAGGGTAGCAATCAGCCCCAGCATTTT.

This chain joins TRBV27 and TRBJ2-1; possible D gene TRBD2, 6 bases. Germline V gene sequence: CDR1 MNHEY, CDR2 SMNVEV (reference sequence). CDR3 length: 14 residues. V was pared by 0 bases and J by 10 bases, with 13 bases between. The CDR3 DNA is TGTGCCAGCAGTTTATCGGGACCGGGACTCGAGCAGTTCTTC. Amino acids: CASSLSGPGLEQFF.